This T cell receptor beta chain is from a study of T cells in Graves' hyperthyroidism and ophthalmopathy. The germline V gene has CDR1 MGHRA and CDR2 YSYEKL. The CDR3 loop spans 12 amino acids. V lost 4 bases, J lost 6 bases, and 6 bases lay in between. Regions amplified from RNA transcripts were the TCR beta CDR3 regions. With the HTBI primer set, the TCR CDR3 went through a first round of RT-PCR. MiXCR, run by TCRdb on the multiplex PCR reads, gives a single entry per CDR3 protein. The sample yields about 500,000 distinct CDR3 sequences, 16% seen once. Graves' hyperthyroidism without ophthalmopathy progression within 18 months was termed stable.

The TCR sequence derives from a woman aged 18 to 35 with Graves' hyperthyroidism. The rearrangement uses TRBV4-1 and TRBJ1-4; D perhaps matches TRBD1 (5 bases). Specimen: blood. The CDR3 sequence: CASSRQYEKLFF. CDR3 sequence (DNA): TGCGCCAGCAGCCGACAGTATGAAAAACTGTTTTTT.